This TCR beta chain stems from a study of spatial heterogeneity in lung cancer (dated by TCRdb to between 2018 and 2020). For context, the study as a whole: More beta-chain than alpha-chain transcripts were consistently detected, likely reflecting higher beta-chain transcript abundance. Nonsynonymous mutation counts, determined by whole-exome sequencing of tumor tissue, were related to TCR repertoire features. In the raw uncorrected reads, each unique combination of TCR and UMI appeared more than ten times on average. In non-small cell lung cancer, the study made a quantitative comparison of TCR alpha and beta repertoires among multiple tumor regions, matched nontumor lung and blood. Both alpha and beta chains were TCR-sequenced in roughly 200 tumor regions, some 64 matched nontumor lung samples and approximately 50 PBMC samples obtained at surgery. In tumor regions, TCR transcript counts showed a strong correlation with a T cell transcriptional module score from matched bulk RNA-seq. Overall study outcomes, separate from this receptor: Estimated TCR-seq coverage of tumor T cells was only about 7.2% for alpha chains and around 13% for beta chains. Additional single-cell paired TCR alpha and beta sequencing was considered necessary to confirm, at a functional level, the hypothesis that regional TCRs recognize regional mutations. The count of ubiquitous expanded TCRs correlated with the count of ubiquitous nonsynonymous mutations, and the count of regional expanded TCRs correlated with the count of regional nonsynonymous mutations. A correlation was observed between the number of expanded intratumoral alpha and beta TCRs and the tumor nonsynonymous mutation count.

The label giving this sample's time point can be read as: sample taken at primary tumor resection. Samples were obtained from 65 to 90 patients with early-stage, untreated non-small cell lung cancer from the lung TRACERx cohort. Without any cell sorting, TCR sequencing was performed on whole RNA extracted either from tumor and nontumor lung tissue or from cryopreserved PBMC samples. Only patients for whom sufficient RNA was available from at least two tumor regions were selected for TCR sequencing. A lung pathologist reviewed the tumor and adjacent nontumor lung specimens before the specimens were selected. The CDR3 sequence holds 15 residues, the cysteine and phenylalanine included. Kept here is only the CDR3 DNA, which spans 45 bases and is read in frame from base 1. CDR1 is given as MDHEN and CDR2 as SYDVKM, both from the germline V gene. V loses 7 bases, J loses 0 bases, and the germline ends lie 15 bases apart.

Receptors were amplified or captured by 5' RACE. The sample was run on a NextSeq 500. The TCR library protocol attached a unique molecular identifier to each TCR cDNA molecule to allow correction of PCR and sequencing errors. On the authors' methods: TCR identification, UMI-based error correction and CDR3 extraction were performed with Decombinator tools. Expanded TCRs were defined as those above a frequency of 2 per 1,000, corresponding to the top 1% of the tumor frequency distribution. Expanded tumor TCRs statistically deemed absent (corrected P<0.05) from at least one tumor region were classed as regional, and all other expanded tumor TCRs were classed as ubiquitous. Renyi diversity was computed with the R vegan package after each repertoire had been subsampled 100 times to 5,000 TCRs. CDR3 similarity networks were built from amino acid triplet string-kernel similarity, connecting CDR3s with pairwise similarity above 0.82. The public reads were quality trimmed at Q25 with fastp and then assembled into clones with MiXCR by TCRdb, keeping productive beta chains. All rows with the same CDR3 protein become a single entry with the most common DNA and genes. The V and J calls and clone size are TCRdb's, not the authors'. This sample gives some 10,000 distinct CDR3 sequences in total; around 5.1% of them show up just once. Approximately 13% of the sample is in the top ten clones.

This clonotype was picked up many times. Its antigen is currently not known. No much larger clone exists at a distance of one base, and base qualities are not known. The clonotype comes from a male donor with early-stage non-small cell lung cancer. The rearrangement combines TRBV28 with TRBJ1-2; there is no confident call for the D gene. Material: lung tumor tissue, obtained at surgery. For the CDR3, the sequence is CASTLGGSSNYGYTF. The DNA is TGTGCCAGCACCCTGGGCGGGAGTTCTAACTATGGCTACACCTTC.